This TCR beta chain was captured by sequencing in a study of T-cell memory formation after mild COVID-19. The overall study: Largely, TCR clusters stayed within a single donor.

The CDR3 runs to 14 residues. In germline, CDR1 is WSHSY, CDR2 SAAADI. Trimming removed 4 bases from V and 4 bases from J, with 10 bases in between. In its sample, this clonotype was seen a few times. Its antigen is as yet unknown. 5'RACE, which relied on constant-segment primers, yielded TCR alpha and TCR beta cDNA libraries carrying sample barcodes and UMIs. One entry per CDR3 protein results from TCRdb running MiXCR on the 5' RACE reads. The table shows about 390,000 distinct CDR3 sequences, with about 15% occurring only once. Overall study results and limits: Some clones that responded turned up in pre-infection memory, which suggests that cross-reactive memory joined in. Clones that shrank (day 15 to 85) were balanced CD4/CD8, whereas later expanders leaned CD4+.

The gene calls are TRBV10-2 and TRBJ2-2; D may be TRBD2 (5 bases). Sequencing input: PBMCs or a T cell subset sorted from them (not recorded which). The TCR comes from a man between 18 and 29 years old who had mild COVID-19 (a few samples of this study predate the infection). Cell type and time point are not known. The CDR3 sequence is CASSGGTSTGELFF. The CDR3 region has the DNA TGCGCCAGCAGTGGAGGTACTAGCACCGGGGAGCTGTTTTTT.